The 13 T cell receptor beta chains given below trace back to one sample, sequenced in a study of T cells after yellow fever vaccination (dated 2019 in TCRdb). Sample treatment or condition, as interpreted from the label and publication: live attenuated yellow fever vaccine strain. The library was produced with 5' RACE. The listed sequencing device is Illumina HiSeq 2500. In TCRdb, the public reads were trimmed at Q25 with fastp and aligned with MiXCR, with productive beta chains retained. Merged by CDR3 protein, the rows form single entries marked with the most common genes and DNA. The sample table holds roughly 74,000 distinct CDR3 sequences, of which 7.1% were seen once. The ten largest clones add up to roughly 35% of the sample. This specimen consisted of CD8+ T cells sorted from PBMCs, obtained around 5 days after the first yellow fever vaccination. The origin of the receptors is a man aged 18 to 30 who received the YFV17D yellow fever vaccine.

This chain connects TRBV7-9 to TRBJ1-2, with 8 bases lining up with TRBD1. Trimming cost V 3 bases and J 4 bases; bases outside gene matches: 7. Germline lookup yields CDR1 SEHNR and CDR2 FQNEAQ (reference sequence). The CDR3 spans 15 residues. Written as DNA, the CDR3 is TGTGCCAGCAGCTTGGAAGGGGACAGGTTCTATGGCTACACCTTC. This translates into CASSLEGDRFYGYTF. The whole variable domain, remainder taken from reference TRBV7-9 and TRBJ1-2, is DTGVSQNPRHKITKRGQNVTFRCDPISEHNRLYWYRQTLGQGPEFLTYFQNEAQLEKSRLLSDRFSAERPKGSFSTLEIQRTEQGDSAMYLCASSLEGDRFYGYTFGSGTRLTVV.

The rearrangement joins TRBV20-1 to TRBJ2-1; possibly TRBD1 for D (6 bases). The CDR3 runs 14 residues. Germline V gene lookup returns CDR1 DFQATT and CDR2 SNEGSKA (reference sequence). Trimming took 5 bases from V and 0 from J, leaving 11 bases between them. CDR3 DNA sequence: TGCAGTGCTGGGGGCTTCCGCTCCTACAATGAGCAGTTCTTC. Its translation: CSAGGFRSYNEQFF.

This clonotype was recorded at least ten times. The V call is TRBV21-1, the J call TRBJ2-7; TRBD1 reflects the table's D call only, with no check against the DNA. TRBV21-1 is reported as a pseudogene. The CDR3 totals 15 residues. CDR3 DNA: TGTGCCAGCAGCAGCGTCGACAGGCATTTCTACGAGCAGTACGTC. Translating gives CASSSVDRHFYEQYV.

The V call is TRBV14, the J call TRBJ2-1, with TRBD2 matching over 9 bases. V dropped 0 bases and J dropped 4; count of bases not matched to a gene: 7. CDR3 length: 17 residues. CDR1 SGHDN and CDR2 FVKESK come from the germline V gene. This CDR3 reads CASSQDPRLAGYNEQFF. CDR3 in DNA: TGTGCCAGCAGCCAAGATCCGCGGCTAGCGGGGTACAATGAGCAGTTCTTC. The full variable domain, completed using reference TRBV14 and TRBJ2-1, is EAGVTQFPSHSVIEKGQTVTLRCDPISGHDNLYWYRRVMGKEIKFLLHFVKESKQDESGMPNNRFLAERTGGTYSTLKVQPAELEDSGVYFCASSQDPRLAGYNEQFFGPGTRLTVL.

This clonotype was observed a handful of times. The chain uses TRBV24-1 and TRBJ2-5; D unclear. Germline loops: CDR1 KGHDR, CDR2 SFDVKD. The CDR3 contains 14 residues. V dropped 1 base and J dropped 5 bases, with 10 bases sitting between them. CDR3 bases: TGTGCCACCAGTGATTTTGTGGGCAACGAGACCCAGTACTTC. Residues: CATSDFVGNETQYF.

Ten or more counts support this clonotype. The chain links TRBV6-1 to TRBJ2-5, with D tentatively TRBD2 (5 bases). Trimming removed 6 bases from V and 1 base from J, with 9 bases in between. The length of the CDR3 is 13 residues. From germline, CDR1 is MNHNS and CDR2 SASEGT. The CDR3 nucleotides are TGTGCCAGCAGCTTAAGCGGCCAAGAGACCCAGTACTTC. Its protein is CASSLSGQETQYF.

A note on this clonotype: An end of the junction differs from the germline gene, which may be a read error. The chain links TRBV19 to TRBJ2-1; 8 nucleotides match TRBD2. This CDR3 region has 15 residues. Per the germline V gene, CDR1 is LNHDA and CDR2 is SQIVND (reference sequence). The CDR3 reads CASSRGGPSHNEQFF. The CDR3 DNA reads as TGTGCCAGTAGCCGCGGGGGGCCCTCCCACAATGAGCAGTTCTTC.

The rearrangement uses TRBV5-1 and TRBJ2-2, with 9 bases aligning to TRBD2. Unmatched junction bases numbered 9, after V lost 3 bases and J lost 0 bases. This CDR3 region has 18 residues. The V gene's germline CDR1 is SGHRS and CDR2 YFSETQ. CDR3 sequence reads: CASSSVAAGGPNTGELFF. CDR3 nucleotide sequence: TGCGCCAGCAGCTCGGTCGCAGCGGGGGGCCCGAACACCGGGGAGCTGTTTTTT. The variable domain in full, with the rest retrieved from reference TRBV5-1 and TRBJ2-2, is KAGVTQTPRYLIKTRGQQVTLSCSPISGHRSVSWYQQTPGQGLQFLFEYFSETQRNKGNFPGRFSGRQFSNSRSEMNVSTLELGDSALYLCASSSVAAGGPNTGELFFGEGSRLTVL.

This clonotype showed up many times. J is TRBJ2-3 and V is TRBV4-2; 8 bases match TRBD2. The CDR3 runs to 16 residues. From germline, CDR1 is LGHNA and CDR2 YNFKEQ. The V gene end was trimmed by 2 bases and the J gene end by 6 bases; junction bases not matched to a gene: 10. The CDR3 region has the DNA TGTGCCAGCAGCCAATCCCTAGCGGGCTCGGCCGATACGCAGTATTTT. Protein product: CASSQSLAGSADTQYF.

The chain links TRBV28 to TRBJ2-5, with 11 bases that match TRBD1. CDR3 length: 16 amino acids. Germline V gene data show CDR1 as MDHEN and CDR2 as SYDVKM. The V and J ends lost 1 base and 3 bases, in that order; junction bases with no gene match: 4. The CDR3 DNA sequence: TGTGCCAGCAGTTTATCGCCGGGACAGGGGGAAGAGACCCAGTACTTC. Translation gives CASSLSPGQGEETQYF.

The chain employs TRBV5-1 and TRBJ1-1, with D maybe TRBD1 (5 bases). Trimming shortened V by 2 bases and J by 6 bases, and 11 bases separated the two germline ends. Germline CDR1 is SGHRS and CDR2 is YFSETQ. The CDR3 is 13 residues long. The DNA for the CDR3 is TGCGCCAGCAGCTTTGGGGGGAGGCCTGAAGCTTTCTTT. Translated, it gives CASSFGGRPEAFF.

V and J are TRBV19 and TRBJ1-2; 7 bases are shared with TRBD1. The CDR3 covers 14 residues. Germline trimming cut 7 bases from V and 7 bases from J; bases unmatched to any gene: 12. CDR1 and CDR2 from the germline V gene are LNHDA and SQIVND (reference sequence). CDR3 amino acids: CASNNPPGGSGYTF. DNA for the CDR3: TGTGCCAGTAACAACCCCCCAGGGGGATCTGGCTACACCTTC.

This clonotype has at least ten counts. The genes are TRBV10-3 and TRBJ2-1, with D uncertain. CDR1 is ENHRY and CDR2 is SYGVKD in the germline V gene. Trimming took 0 bases from V and 8 from J, leaving 5 bases between them. CDR3 length: 12 residues. The CDR3: CAISESIYEQFF. The CDR3 nucleotides are TGTGCCATCAGTGAGTCGATTTATGAGCAGTTCTTC.